This record covers a single T cell receptor (beta chain). Its antigen is not known. The source of the sample is a study of monozygotic twins with inflammatory bowel disease. Molecular identifiers with 6-nucleotide sample barcodes were added during cDNA synthesis via template switching. Amplification used two nested PCRs: about 17 cycles, then 8 to 10 cycles, on TCRalpha/TCRbeta cDNA. TCRdb reworked the 5' RACE reads into one entry per CDR3 protein, no DNA. The table counts 200,000 to 250,000 distinct CDR3 sequences; less than 2% lies in the top ten. Whole-study findings and limits: Varying immunosuppressive regimens may have increased patient repertoire variability.

Germline V gives CDR1 MDHEN, CDR2 SYDVKM. The CDR3 covers 13 residues. The sequenced sample consisted of blood. This clonotype was obtained from a human donor with ulcerative colitis or Crohn's disease, or a healthy co-twin of an affected twin (not recorded which). The V call is TRBV28, the J call TRBJ1-2; TCRdb proposes TRBD1, but this gene call is untestable without DNA. The chain's CDR3 is CASSARGVRGYTF.